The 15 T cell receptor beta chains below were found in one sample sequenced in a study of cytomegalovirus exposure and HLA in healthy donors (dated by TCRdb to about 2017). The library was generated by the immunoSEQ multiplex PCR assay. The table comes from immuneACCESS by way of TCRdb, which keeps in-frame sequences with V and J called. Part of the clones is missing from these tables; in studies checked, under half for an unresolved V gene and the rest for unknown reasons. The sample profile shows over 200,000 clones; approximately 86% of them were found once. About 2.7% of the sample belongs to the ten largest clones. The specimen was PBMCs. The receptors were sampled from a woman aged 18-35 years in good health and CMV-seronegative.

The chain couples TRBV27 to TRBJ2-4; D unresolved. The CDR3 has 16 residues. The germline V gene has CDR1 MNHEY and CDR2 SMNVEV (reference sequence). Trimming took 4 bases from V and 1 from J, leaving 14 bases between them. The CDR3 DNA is TGTGCCAGCAGTTCCCCCGCCTCCGGGGCCAAAAACATTCAGTACTTC. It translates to CASSSPASGAKNIQYF.

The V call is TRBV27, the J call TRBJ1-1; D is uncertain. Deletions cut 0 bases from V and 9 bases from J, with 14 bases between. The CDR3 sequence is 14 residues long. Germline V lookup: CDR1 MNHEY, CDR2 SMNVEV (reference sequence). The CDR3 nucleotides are TGTGCCAGCAGTTTATCACCGGGAGCCGATAAAGCTTTCTTT. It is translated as CASSLSPGADKAFF.

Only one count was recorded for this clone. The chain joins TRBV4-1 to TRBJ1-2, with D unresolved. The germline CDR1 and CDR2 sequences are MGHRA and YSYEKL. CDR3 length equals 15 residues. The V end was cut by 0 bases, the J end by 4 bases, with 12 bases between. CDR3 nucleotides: TGCGCCAGCAGCCAAGATGTCGGGGAGGCCTATGGCTACACCTTC. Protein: CASSQDVGEAYGYTF.

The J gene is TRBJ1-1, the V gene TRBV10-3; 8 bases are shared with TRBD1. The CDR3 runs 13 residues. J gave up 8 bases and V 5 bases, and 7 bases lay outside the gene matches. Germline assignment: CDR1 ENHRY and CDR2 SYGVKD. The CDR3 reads CAISLNDRGEAFF. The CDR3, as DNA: TGTGCCATCAGTCTAAATGACAGGGGAGAAGCTTTCTTT.

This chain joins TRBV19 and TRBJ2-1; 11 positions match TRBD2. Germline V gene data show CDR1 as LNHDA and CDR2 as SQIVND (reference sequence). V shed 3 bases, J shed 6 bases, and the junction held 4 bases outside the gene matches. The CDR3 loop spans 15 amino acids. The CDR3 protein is CASSIRLAGGNEQFF. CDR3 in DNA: TGTGCCAGTAGTATTAGGCTAGCGGGAGGCAATGAGCAGTTCTTC.

CDR3 loop: CASSEGAGYEQYF. CDR3 nucleotide sequence: TGTGCCAGCAGCGAGGGTGCGGGGTACGAGCAGTACTTC. The J gene is TRBJ2-7, the V gene TRBV9; D is possibly TRBD2 (6 bases). V gave up 3 bases and J gave up 4 bases, with 11 bases separating them. This CDR3 has 13 amino acids. CDR1 and CDR2 (germline): SGDLS, YYNGEE.

CDR3 bases: TGTGCCAGTAGTAGAAGGGACAGCTCCTACGAGCAGTACTTC. The encoded protein is CASSRRDSSYEQYF. The rearrangement uses TRBV19 and TRBJ2-7; 7 positions agree with TRBD1. V gave up 4 bases and J gave up 0 bases; unmatched junction bases: 3. The CDR3 is 14 residues long. CDR1 and CDR2 (germline): LNHDA, SQIVND (reference sequence).

In DNA form, the CDR3 reads TGTGCCTGGAGCGTATCAGGGGGCACAGATACGCAGTATTTT. It codes for CAWSVSGGTDTQYF. The gene calls are TRBV30 and TRBJ2-3; weak D call: TRBD1 (6 bases). From germline, CDR1 is GTSNPN and CDR2 SVGIG (reference sequence). Trimming shortened V by 3 bases and J by 1 base, and 11 bases separated the two germline ends. The CDR3 runs to 14 residues.

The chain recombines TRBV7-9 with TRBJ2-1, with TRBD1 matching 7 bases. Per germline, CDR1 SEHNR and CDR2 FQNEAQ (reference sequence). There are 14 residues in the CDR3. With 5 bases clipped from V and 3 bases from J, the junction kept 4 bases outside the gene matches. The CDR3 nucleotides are TGTGCCAGCAGCGCCCGGGACAGCTACAATGAGCAGTTCTTC. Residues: CASSARDSYNEQFF.

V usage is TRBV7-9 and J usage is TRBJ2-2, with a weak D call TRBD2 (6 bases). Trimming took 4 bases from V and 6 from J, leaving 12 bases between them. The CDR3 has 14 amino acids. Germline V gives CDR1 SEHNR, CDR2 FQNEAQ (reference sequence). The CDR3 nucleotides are TGTGCCAGCAGCTCCCAGGGCGGGGCCGGGGAGCTGTTTTTT. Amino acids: CASSSQGGAGELFF.

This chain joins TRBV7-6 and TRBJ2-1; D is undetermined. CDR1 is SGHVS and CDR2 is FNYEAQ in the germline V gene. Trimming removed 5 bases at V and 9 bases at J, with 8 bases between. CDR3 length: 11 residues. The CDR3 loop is CASSTGGEQFF. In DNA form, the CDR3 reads TGTGCCAGCAGCACCGGTGGTGAGCAGTTCTTC.

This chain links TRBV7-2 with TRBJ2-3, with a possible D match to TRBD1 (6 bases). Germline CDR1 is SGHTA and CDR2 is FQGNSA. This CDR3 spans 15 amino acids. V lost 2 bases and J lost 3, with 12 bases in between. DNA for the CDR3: TGTGCCAGCAGCTTAAGAGGGGGTGAGACAGATACGCAGTATTTT. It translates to CASSLRGGETDTQYF.

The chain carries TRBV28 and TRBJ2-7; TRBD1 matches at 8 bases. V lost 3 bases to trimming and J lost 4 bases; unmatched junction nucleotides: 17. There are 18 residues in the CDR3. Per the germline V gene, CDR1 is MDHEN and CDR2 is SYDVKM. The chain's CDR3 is CASSLALSLQGVSYEQYF. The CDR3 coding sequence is TGTGCCAGCAGTTTGGCCCTTTCATTACAGGGGGTCTCATACGAGCAGTACTTC.

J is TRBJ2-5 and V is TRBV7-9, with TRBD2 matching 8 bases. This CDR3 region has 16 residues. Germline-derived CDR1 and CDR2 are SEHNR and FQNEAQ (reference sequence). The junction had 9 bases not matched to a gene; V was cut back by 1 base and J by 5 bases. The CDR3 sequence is CASSLEAGVRGETQYF. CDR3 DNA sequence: TGTGCCAGCAGCTTAGAAGCGGGAGTGCGGGGGGAGACCCAGTACTTC. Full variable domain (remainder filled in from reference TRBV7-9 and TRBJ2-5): DTGVSQNPRHKITKRGQNVTFRCDPISEHNRLYWYRQTLGQGPEFLTYFQNEAQLEKSRLLSDRFSAERPKGSFSTLEIQRTEQGDSAMYLCASSLEAGVRGETQYFGPGTRLLVL.

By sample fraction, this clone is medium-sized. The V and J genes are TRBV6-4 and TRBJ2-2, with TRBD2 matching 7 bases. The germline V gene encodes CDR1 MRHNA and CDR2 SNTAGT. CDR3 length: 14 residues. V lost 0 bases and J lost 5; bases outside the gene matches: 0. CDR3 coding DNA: TGTGCCAGCAGTGACTCAGCGGGAACCGGGGAGCTGTTTTTT. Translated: CASSDSAGTGELFF.